This TCR beta chain was recovered during a study of T-cell reconstitution after alpha-beta-depleted transplantation in children. General study findings and limits: At day 60, the high TCRbeta diversity found in some patients originated from recipient T cells and thymic progenitors that had survived.

Unique molecular identifiers were built into the TCRbeta library. TCRdb used MiXCR to reprocess the PCR reads, holding one entry per CDR3 protein. The table lists roughly 350,000 distinct CDR3 sequences, about a sixth of them singletons. On this clonotype: Its antigen is unidentified.

The TCR comes from a male patient between 2 and 10 years old who had a stem cell transplant for acute lymphoblastic leukemia, so the T cells may come from the graft donor. The sequencing here drew on PBMCs, mostly from graft donor cells, taken 360 days after TCRalphabeta/CD19-depleted stem cell transplant.

CDR3 in DNA: TGTGCCAGCAGCTTGGCCGTCGGGGGACAGGGGTACGAGCAGTACTTC. Its translation: CASSLAVGGQGYEQYF. The chain uses TRBV5-6 and TRBJ2-7, with 10 bases that match TRBD1. Per germline, CDR1 SGHDT and CDR2 YYEEEE. CDR3 length equals 16 residues. V trimming: 0 bases; J trimming: 4 bases; junction bases outside the gene matches: 7. Full variable domain (rest looked up from reference TRBV5-6 and TRBJ2-7): DAGVTQSPTHLIKTRGQQVTLRCSPKSGHDTVSWYQQALGQGPQFIFQYYEEEERQRGNFPDRFSGHQFPNYSSELNVNALLLGDSALYLCASSLAVGGQGYEQYFGPGTRLTVT.